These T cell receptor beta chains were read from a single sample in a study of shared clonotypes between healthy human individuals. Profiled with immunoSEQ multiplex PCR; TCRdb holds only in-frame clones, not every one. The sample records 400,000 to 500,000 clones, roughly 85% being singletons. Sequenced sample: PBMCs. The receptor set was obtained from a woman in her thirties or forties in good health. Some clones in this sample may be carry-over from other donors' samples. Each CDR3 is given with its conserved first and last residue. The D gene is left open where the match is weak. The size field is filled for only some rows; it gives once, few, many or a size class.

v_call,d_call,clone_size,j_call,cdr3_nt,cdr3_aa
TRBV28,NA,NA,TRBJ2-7,TGTGCCAGCAGTTCCAGGGGATACGAGCAGTACTTC,CASSSRGYEQYF
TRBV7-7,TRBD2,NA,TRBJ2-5,TGTGCTAGCAGCACAGGACTAGCGGGAGGGCGTGGAGAGACCCAGTACTTC,CASSTGLAGGRGETQYF
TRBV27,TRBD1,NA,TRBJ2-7,TGTGCCAGCAGTTCAGGGGGCGGCTACGAGCAGTACTTC,CASSSGGGYEQYF
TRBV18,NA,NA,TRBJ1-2,TGTGCCAGCTCTCCGGGGAGGGCGCCTAACTATGGCTACACCTTC,CASSPGRAPNYGYTF
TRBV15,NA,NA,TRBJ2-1,TGTGCCACCAGCAGAGAAGAAGGGGTAGCATCCTACAATGAGCAGTTCTTC,CATSREEGVASYNEQFF
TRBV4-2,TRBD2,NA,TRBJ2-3,TGTGCCAGCAGCCAAGATCTAAGGGCGGGAGGGGCAGATACGCAGTATTTT,CASSQDLRAGGADTQYF
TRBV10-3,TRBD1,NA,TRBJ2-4,TGTGCCACCGGGGGAGGGACAGGGGGCGTTTGGGACATTCAGTACTTC,CATGGGTGGVWDIQYF
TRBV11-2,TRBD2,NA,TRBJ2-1,TGTGCCAGCAGCTTGGGGGGGACTAGGTCAAATGAGCAGTTCTTC,CASSLGGTRSNEQFF
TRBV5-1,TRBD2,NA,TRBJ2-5,TGCGCCAGCAGCTTGGGGACTAGTGAGGAGACCCAGTACTTC,CASSLGTSEETQYF
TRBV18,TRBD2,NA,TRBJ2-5,TGTGCCAGCTCAGGGGCGCGGGAGTGGTACTTC,CASSGAREWYF
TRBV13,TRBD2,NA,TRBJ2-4,TGTGCCAGCAGCTTAGGGGGGGGGACCCCTACTCGGGCAAACATTCAGTACTTC,CASSLGGGTPTRANIQYF
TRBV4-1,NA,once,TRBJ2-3,TGCGCCAGCAGCCAAGATCTTGGGGGATACACAGATACGCAGTATTTT,CASSQDLGGYTDTQYF
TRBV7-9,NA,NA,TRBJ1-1,TGTGCCAGCAGCTTACCTTCTTTAGTTGAAGCTTTCTTT,CASSLPSLVEAFF
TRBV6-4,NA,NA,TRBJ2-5,TGTGCCAGCAGTGACTCACGGCCACAAGAGACCCAGTACTTC,CASSDSRPQETQYF
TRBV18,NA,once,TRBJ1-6,TGTGCCAGCTCACCAGGGGGGGATTCACCCCTCCACTTT,CASSPGGDSPLHF
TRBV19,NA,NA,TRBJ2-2,TGTGCCAGTAGTATAGGTCCAGGTATGACCGGGGAGCTGTTTTTT,CASSIGPGMTGELFF
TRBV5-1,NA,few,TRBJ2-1,TGCGCCAGCAGCTCCTCAGCTCCTGTCGGTTGGTTCGACAATGAGCAGTTCTTC,CASSSSAPVGWFDNEQFF
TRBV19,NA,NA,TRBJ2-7,TGTGCCAGTAGTATCGGCGCGCTATCCGAGCAGTACTTC,CASSIGALSEQYF
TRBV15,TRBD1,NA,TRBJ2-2,TGTGCCACCACCAGGGGGCGGCTGGCCGGGGAGCTGTTTTTT,CATTRGRLAGELFF
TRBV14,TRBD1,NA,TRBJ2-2,TGTGCCAGCAGCCCCCGGGACAGGGGGCGAAGAGGGACCGGGGAGCTGTTTTTT,CASSPRDRGRRGTGELFF
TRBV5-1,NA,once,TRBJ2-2,TGCGCCAGCAGCTCCGGGCCCCCCCAGAGCGGGGAGCTGTTTTTT,CASSSGPPQSGELFF
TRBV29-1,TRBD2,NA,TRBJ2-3,TGCAGCGTTGAAGGGGGAGGGTTGGGCACAGATACGCAGTATTTT,CSVEGGGLGTDTQYF
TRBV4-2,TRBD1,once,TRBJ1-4,TGTGCCAGCAGATCGCCATCCCACTCTCAGGGGGAACTGTTTTTT,CASRSPSHSQGELFF
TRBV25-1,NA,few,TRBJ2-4,TGTGCCAGCAGTGAAGTAAGACAGCTAGCCAAAAACATTCAGTACTTC,CASSEVRQLAKNIQYF
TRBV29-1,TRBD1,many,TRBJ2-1,TGCAGCGTTGCCCCGGGACAGGGGAGAGAGCAGTTCTTC,CSVAPGQGREQFF
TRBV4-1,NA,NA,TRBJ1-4,TGCGCCAGCAGCCAAGAGGAGGCTGAAAAACTGTTTTTT,CASSQEEAEKLFF
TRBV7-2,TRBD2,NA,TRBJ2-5,TGTGCCAGCAGCTCAGTCAGACTAGCGCTTGTGGAGACCCAGTACTTC,CASSSVRLALVETQYF
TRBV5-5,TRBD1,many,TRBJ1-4,TGTGCCAGCAGCTCCCAGGGGGCAACTAATGAAAAACTGTTTTTT,CASSSQGATNEKLFF
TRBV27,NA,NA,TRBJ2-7,TGTGCCAGCAGTTTGGGGGCAGGGCGTCCCTACGAGCAGTACTTC,CASSLGAGRPYEQYF
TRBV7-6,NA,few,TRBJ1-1,TGTGCCAGCAGCTTAGAGCTGGAGAGGGGGGGCCAAGCTTTCTTT,CASSLELERGGQAFF
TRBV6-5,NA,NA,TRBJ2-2,TGTGCCAGCAGCATCTTGAGATCCGGGGAGCTGTTTTTT,CASSILRSGELFF
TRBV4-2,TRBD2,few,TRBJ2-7,TGTGCCAGCAGCCCTGGACTAGCGATAGTCTACGAGCAGTACTTC,CASSPGLAIVYEQYF
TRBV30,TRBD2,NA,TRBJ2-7,TGTGCCTGGAGTGTACTAGCGGGAGGGTACGAGCAGTACTTC,CAWSVLAGGYEQYF
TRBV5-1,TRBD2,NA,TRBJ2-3,TGCGCCAGCAGCTCCTGGACTAGCGGCCTCACAGATACGCAGTATTTT,CASSSWTSGLTDTQYF
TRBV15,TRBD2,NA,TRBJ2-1,TGTGCCACCAGCAATACTATAGCGGGAGAGCAGTTCTTC,CATSNTIAGEQFF
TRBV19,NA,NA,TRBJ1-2,TGTGCCAGTAGCCACCGGGGTAATGGCTACACCTTC,CASSHRGNGYTF
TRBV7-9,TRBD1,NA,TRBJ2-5,TGTGCCAGCAGCCTGGGACAGGGGGCAGAGACCCAGTACTTC,CASSLGQGAETQYF
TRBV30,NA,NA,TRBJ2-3,TGTGCCTGGAGTGTTCCCCTAACCGGCGGCACAGATACGCAGTATTTT,CAWSVPLTGGTDTQYF
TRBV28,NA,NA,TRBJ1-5,TGTGCCAGCAGTTTCACAGGGCTTGAGTATAGCAATCAGCCCCAGCATTTT,CASSFTGLEYSNQPQHF
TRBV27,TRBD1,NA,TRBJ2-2,TGTGCCAGCAGCCAATACAGGGGTGCCACCGGGGAGCTGTTTTTT,CASSQYRGATGELFF
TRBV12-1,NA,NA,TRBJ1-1,TGTGCCCCCGTCCCGGGACAGGGTGAAGCTTTCTTT,CAPVPGQGEAFF
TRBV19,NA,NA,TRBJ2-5,TGTGCCAGTAGTCTGCCCTCGAGGACTAAAGAGACCCAGTACTTC,CASSLPSRTKETQYF
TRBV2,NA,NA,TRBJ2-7,TGTGCCAGCAGTAGACTAGTGGGGTACGAGCAGTACTTC,CASSRLVGYEQYF
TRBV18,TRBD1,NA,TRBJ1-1,TGTGCCAGCTCACCGAGTGTCGTCACAGGGGGCACTGAAGCTTTCTTT,CASSPSVVTGGTEAFF
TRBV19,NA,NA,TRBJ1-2,TGTGCCAGTAGTACCCCCGTGGTTACCAACTATGGCTACACCTTC,CASSTPVVTNYGYTF
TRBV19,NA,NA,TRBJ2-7,TGTGCCAGTAGTGGCGGGACCTCCTACGAGCAGTACTTC,CASSGGTSYEQYF
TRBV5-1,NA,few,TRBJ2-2,TGCGCCAGCAGGGTTCAACAGGGTGATTCCGGGGAGCTGTTTTTT,CASRVQQGDSGELFF
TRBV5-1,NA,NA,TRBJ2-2,TGCGCCAGCAGCTTGGATCTAGGGGAGATAGGGGAGCTGTTTTTT,CASSLDLGEIGELFF
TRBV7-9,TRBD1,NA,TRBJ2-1,TGTGCCAGCAGCACAGGGGCACAGCCCTACAATGAGCAGTTCTTC,CASSTGAQPYNEQFF
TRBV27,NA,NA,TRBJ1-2,TGTGCCAGCAGTATGACAGTTAACTATGGCTACACCTTC,CASSMTVNYGYTF
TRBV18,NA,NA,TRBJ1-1,TGTGCCAGCTCACCACTGCAGGGGTACGGGCGCACTGAAGCTTTCTTT,CASSPLQGYGRTEAFF
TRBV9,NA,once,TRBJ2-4,TGTGCCAGCAGCGTAGGATCCCGCAAAAACATTCAGTACTTC,CASSVGSRKNIQYF
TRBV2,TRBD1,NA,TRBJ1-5,TGTGCCAGCAAGGGGCAGGGGGTGGGGCCCCAGCATTTT,CASKGQGVGPQHF
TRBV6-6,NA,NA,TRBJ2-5,TGTGCCAGCAGTCCAGGGCAAGAGACCCAGTACTTC,CASSPGQETQYF
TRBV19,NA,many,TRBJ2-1,TGTGCCAGTAGTATAGGGGGAGCGAGAGGGAGAAATGAGCAGTTCTTC,CASSIGGARGRNEQFF
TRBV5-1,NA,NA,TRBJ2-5,TGCGCCAGCAAAAGGTGGCAGCCCCAAGAGACCCAGTACTTC,CASKRWQPQETQYF